This is a list of T cell receptor beta chains from one sample in a study of T-cell memory formation after mild COVID-19. Each CDR3 protein gets one entry after TCRdb re-called the 5' RACE reads with MiXCR. The profile shows 300,000 to 400,000 distinct CDR3 sequences, around 13% of them singletons. Sequencing used PBMCs or a T cell subset sorted from them (not recorded which). Receptors originate from a man younger than 30 who had mild COVID-19 (a few samples of this study predate the infection). Cell type and time point are not known. Both conserved end residues are part of each CDR3. D genes are given only for firm matches. Size is omitted from some rows. Given values are once, few, many or a class for expanded clones.

d_gene,len,abundance,j_gene,v_gene,CDR3nt,CDR3aa
TRBD1,14,few,TRBJ2-7,TRBV6-2/TRBV6-3,TGTGCCAGCAGCCCCGTCCAGGGGGCGGGCGAGCAGTACTTC,CASSPVQGAGEQYF
-,13,-,TRBJ2-2,TRBV7-9,TGTGCCAGCAGCATGCAGGGAATCGGGGAGCTGTTTTTT,CASSMQGIGELFF
-,14,many,TRBJ2-7,TRBV3-1,TGTGCCAGCAGCCGGGGCAGTCCTGGCTACGAGCAGTACTTC,CASSRGSPGYEQYF
-,14,few,TRBJ2-3,TRBV6-5,TGTGCCAGCAGTTTAAGGGGGGCGAAGGATACGCAGTATTTT,CASSLRGAKDTQYF
-,16,-,TRBJ2-3,TRBV9,TGTGCCAGCAGCGTAGTGATCGGGGGAACCACAGATACGCAGTATTTT,CASSVVIGGTTDTQYF
-,15,-,TRBJ2-1,TRBV14,TGTGCCAGCAGCCAACAGGGACCAACTTTCAATGAGCAGTTCTTC,CASSQQGPTFNEQFF
-,8,-,TRBJ2-5,TRBV28,TGTCAGGCAGGTACCCAGTACTTC,CQAGTQYF
-,16,-,TRBJ2-1,TRBV28,TGTGCCAGCAGTTTACTTGGGGGGGGGCCGAACAATGAGCAGTTCTTC,CASSLLGGGPNNEQFF
TRBD1,15,-,TRBJ1-6,TRBV19,TGTGCCAGTAGCCCCAGGACAGGGGAGAATTCACCCCTCCACTTT,CASSPRTGENSPLHF
TRBD1,14,-,TRBJ1-1,TRBV20-1,TGCAGTGCTATTCCAGGGGGTCGGGACACTGAAGCTTTCTTT,CSAIPGGRDTEAFF
TRBD1,15,few,TRBJ1-1,TRBV4-2,TGTGCCAGCAGCCATCAAACAGGGGAGAACACTGAAGCTTTCTTT,CASSHQTGENTEAFF
-,14,-,TRBJ2-5,TRBV18,TGTGCCAGCTCAACAGAGTCGTACCAAGAGACCCAGTACTTC,CASSTESYQETQYF
-,13,few,TRBJ2-3,TRBV4-3,TGCGCCAGCAGCACCGGGCACACAGATACGCAGTATTTT,CASSTGHTDTQYF
TRBD1,16,few,TRBJ1-1,TRBV27,TGTGCCAGCACCCCCGAGACAGGGGTTTTAGGCACTGAAGCTTTCTTT,CASTPETGVLGTEAFF
-,15,few,TRBJ2-3,TRBV4-3,TGCGCCAGCAGCCAAGAGTATGGGTTCATAGATACGCAGTATTTT,CASSQEYGFIDTQYF
TRBD2,16,many,TRBJ2-2,TRBV11-2,TGTGCCAGCAGCTTACTAGCGGGGGCGTTCACCGGGGAGCTGTTTTTT,CASSLLAGAFTGELFF
TRBD1,15,many,TRBJ2-5,TRBV4-3,TGCGCCAGCAGCCAAGCCGGGACAGGGCCCGAGACCCAGTACTTC,CASSQAGTGPETQYF
TRBD1,14,few,TRBJ2-1,TRBV11-2,TGTGCCAGCAGCTTTCAGGACAGGGAGCGTGAGCAGTTCTTC,CASSFQDREREQFF
-,16,few,TRBJ2-3,TRBV4-3,TGCGCCAGCAGCCTTCAATCCTTGGGGGGCCGGGATACGCAGTATTTT,CASSLQSLGGRDTQYF
-,13,-,TRBJ1-1,TRBV29-1,TGCAGCATTGAGGGCAGGGGTTGGGCTGAAGCTTTCTTT,CSIEGRGWAEAFF
-,15,few,TRBJ1-2,TRBV20-1,TGCAGTGCTAGAGATCCAATACAGGGATCGTATGGCTACACCTTC,CSARDPIQGSYGYTF
-,13,-,TRBJ1-2,TRBV27,TGTGCCAGCAGACCCCCGGGGGACTATGGCTACACCTTC,CASRPPGDYGYTF
-,13,-,TRBJ1-6,TRBV21-1,TGTGCCAGCAGCAAAGAGGGCTGGTCACCCCTCCACTTT,CASSKEGWSPLHF
-,12,-,TRBJ2-1,TRBV27,TGTGCCAGCAGTTTACCTAAACGTGAGCAGTTCTTC,CASSLPKREQFF
-,11,few,TRBJ2-3,TRBV6-5,TGTGCCAGCAGGCTTCGGGATACGCAGTATTTT,CASRLRDTQYF
-,15,many,TRBJ1-5,TRBV6-2/TRBV6-3,TGTGCCAGCAGTCCTCGGCTCGGAGCTAATCAGCCCCAGCATTTT,CASSPRLGANQPQHF
TRBD1,15,few,TRBJ1-5,TRBV7-2,TGTGCCAGCTCCCCTTGGGACAGGGTAAATCAGCCCCAGCATTTT,CASSPWDRVNQPQHF
TRBD1,18,-,TRBJ2-6,TRBV5-1,TGCGCCAGCAGCTTAAGACAGGGCCGGTCGGTTGGGGCCAACGTCCTGACTTTC,CASSLRQGRSVGANVLTF
TRBD1,16,-,TRBJ2-7,TRBV7-2,TGTGCCAGCAGCTTTGACATCCTCAGGGGGCACCACGAGCAGTACTTC,CASSFDILRGHHEQYF
-,12,-,TRBJ1-2,TRBV5-1,TGCGCCAGCAGCCTTGATGGGGAGGGCTACACCTTC,CASSLDGEGYTF
TRBD1,15,-,TRBJ1-5,TRBV5-1,TGCGCCAGCAGACTCGGGACAGCTAGCAATCAGCCCCAGCATTTT,CASRLGTASNQPQHF
TRBD1,14,few,TRBJ2-7,TRBV5-1,TGCGCCAGCAGCTTGGGGGACAGGGCTCACGAGCAGTACTTC,CASSLGDRAHEQYF
-,16,-,TRBJ2-6,TRBV5-1,TGCGCCAGCAGCTTGGACGGACCCTCTGGGGCCAACGTCCTGACTTTC,CASSLDGPSGANVLTF
TRBD1,14,-,TRBJ2-1,TRBV7-8,TGTGCCAGCAGCCAGCGGACAGGGGGAGATGAGCAGTTCTTC,CASSQRTGGDEQFF
TRBD2,16,few,TRBJ2-2,TRBV7-2,TGTGCCAGCAGTCGCTTCCCGGGGGGGAACACCGGGGAGCTGTTTTTT,CASSRFPGGNTGELFF
TRBD1,16,-,TRBJ1-2,TRBV27,TGTGCCAGCAGTTTATTCACGGGACAGCCAAACTATGGCTACACCTTC,CASSLFTGQPNYGYTF
-,13,-,TRBJ1-5,TRBV6-1,TGTGCCAGCAGTGAGTTACCACCTCAGCCCCAGCATTTT,CASSELPPQPQHF
TRBD2,15,few,TRBJ2-1,TRBV3-1,TGTGCCAGCAGCCACCTTGGCGGGGGGGCCAATGAGCAGTTCTTC,CASSHLGGGANEQFF
-,14,few,TRBJ1-1,TRBV6-5,TGTGCCAGCAGTGCGAACGGGAGGAACACTGAAGCTTTCTTT,CASSANGRNTEAFF
-,15,few,TRBJ2-7,TRBV10-3,TGTGCCATCAGTGAGTCTGATCCCCGATCCTACGAGCAGTACTTC,CAISESDPRSYEQYF
-,16,few,TRBJ1-6,TRBV9,TGTGCCAGCAGCGTAGCTGCCGGGGGGAGTTATTCACCCCTCCACTTT,CASSVAAGGSYSPLHF
-,16,-,TRBJ2-5,TRBV7-3,TGTGCCAGCAGCTTTGAACCGGCGGGGACCCCAGAGACCCAGTACTTC,CASSFEPAGTPETQYF
-,13,-,TRBJ2-3,TRBV30,TGTGCCTGGAGTCAGCGGAGCACAGATACGCAGTATTTT,CAWSQRSTDTQYF
-,16,-,TRBJ2-3,TRBV7-8,TGTGCCAGCAGCTTAGTGGGGGGTGCACTCACAGATACGCAGTATTTT,CASSLVGGALTDTQYF
-,13,-,TRBJ1-1,TRBV20-1,TGCAGTGCTAGAGATCAATTGTGGAAAGTAGCTTTCTTT,CSARDQLWKVAFF
-,14,many,TRBJ2-7,TRBV20-1,TGCAGTGCTATCCCAGGGGCGTCCACCTACGAGCAGTACTTC,CSAIPGASTYEQYF